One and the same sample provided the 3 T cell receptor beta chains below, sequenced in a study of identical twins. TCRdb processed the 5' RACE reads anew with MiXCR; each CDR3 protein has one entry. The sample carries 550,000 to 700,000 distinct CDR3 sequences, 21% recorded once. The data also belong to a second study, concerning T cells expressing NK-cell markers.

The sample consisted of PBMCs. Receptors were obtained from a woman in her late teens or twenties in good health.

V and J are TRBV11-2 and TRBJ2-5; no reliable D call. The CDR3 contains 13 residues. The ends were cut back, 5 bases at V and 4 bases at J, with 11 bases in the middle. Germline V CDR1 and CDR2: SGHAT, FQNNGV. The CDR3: CASSPEVGETQYF. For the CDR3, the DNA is TGTGCCAGCAGCCCTGAGGTCGGAGAGACCCAGTACTTC.

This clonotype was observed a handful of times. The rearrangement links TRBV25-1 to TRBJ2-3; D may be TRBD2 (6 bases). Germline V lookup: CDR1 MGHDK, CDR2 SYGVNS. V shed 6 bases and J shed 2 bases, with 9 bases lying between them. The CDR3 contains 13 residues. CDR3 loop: CASRQRATDTQYF. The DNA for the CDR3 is TGTGCCAGCAGACAGCGGGCCACAGATACGCAGTATTTT.

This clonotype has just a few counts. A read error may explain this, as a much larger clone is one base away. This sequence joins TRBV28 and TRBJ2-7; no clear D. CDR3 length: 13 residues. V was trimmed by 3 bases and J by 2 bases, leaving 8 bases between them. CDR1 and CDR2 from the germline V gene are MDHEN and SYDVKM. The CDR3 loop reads CASSFGATYEQYF. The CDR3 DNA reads TGTGCCAGCAGTTTTGGAGCCACCTACGAGCAGTACTTC.